One and the same sample provided the 30 T cell receptor beta chains below, sequenced in a study of memory CD4+ T cells and cytomegalovirus serostatus. Single viable CD3+CD4+CD8-CD45RO+ cells were sorted as the memory CD4+ T cells. Here immunoSEQ multiplex PCR was the method, and the copy in TCRdb shows in-frame clones only, minus some. Of around 63,000 clones in the sample, about three quarters were seen once. The sample comprised memory CD4+ T cells from blood. Receptors originate from an adult in good health and CMV-seropositive.

The rearrangement links TRBV19 to TRBJ1-2, with no clear D. CDR1 is LNHDA, CDR2 SQIVND, per germline (reference sequence). There are 12 residues in the CDR3. Trimming shortened V by 2 bases and J by 8 bases, and 9 bases separated the two germline ends. CDR3 coding DNA: TGTGCCAGTAGTATAACGGAAAGCGGCTACACCTTC. Translating it yields CASSITESGYTF.

The chain uses TRBV18 and TRBJ1-1, with D hard to call. V was pared by 0 bases and J by 1 base, with 12 bases between. CDR1 and CDR2 from the germline V gene are KGHSH and LQKENI. The CDR3 spans 16 residues. CDR3 protein: CASSPPGRKSNTEAFF. The CDR3 nucleotides are TGTGCCAGCTCACCACCGGGCAGAAAATCGAACACTGAAGCTTTCTTT.

This clone has just a few counts. The chain is built from TRBV2 and TRBJ1-4; D is undetermined. In germline, CDR1 is SNHLY, CDR2 FYNNEI. The length of the CDR3 is 13 residues. V dropped 3 bases and J dropped 0 bases, with 2 bases sitting between them. CDR3 DNA: TGTGCCAGCAGTGATCCAACTAATGAAAAACTGTTTTTT. Protein sequence: CASSDPTNEKLFF.

This clone was picked up a small number of times. This chain uses TRBV5-1 with TRBJ1-1; D remains unclear. The CDR3 has 16 residues. CDR1 is SGHRS, CDR2 YFSETQ, per germline. Trimming removed 0 bases at V and 4 bases at J, with 16 bases between. DNA for the CDR3: TGCGCCAGCAGCTTGGATAGACCGCGTACCATCACTGAAGCTTTCTTT. Translated: CASSLDRPRTITEAFF.

V usage is TRBV7-9 and J usage is TRBJ2-5, with a tentative D call TRBD1 (5 bases). Germline values: CDR1 SEHNR, CDR2 FQNEAQ (reference sequence). The CDR3 loop spans 14 amino acids. The V gene lost 3 bases and the J gene lost 1 base, with 9 bases spanning the gap. Here the CDR3 DNA reads TGTGCCAGCAGCTTTTGGACAATCCAAGAGACCCAGTACTTC. It codes for CASSFWTIQETQYF.

V is TRBV11-2 and J is TRBJ1-5; 7 nucleotides agree with TRBD1. This CDR3 is built from 13 residues. CDR1 is SGHAT, CDR2 FQNNGV, per germline. Trimming cost V 5 bases and J 7 bases; bases outside gene matches: 5. CDR3 DNA sequence: TGTGCCAGCAGCGGCCGGACAGGACAGCCCCAGCATTTT. Translating gives CASSGRTGQPQHF.

The chain joins TRBV30 to TRBJ2-7; 8 bases map to TRBD1. The V gene's germline CDR1 is GTSNPN and CDR2 SVGIG (reference sequence). V lost 8 bases and J lost 3; bases outside the gene matches: 12. The CDR3 has 14 amino acids. CDR3 DNA: TGTGCCGCGCAGGGCAGGGGGCTTAGCTACGAGCAGTACTTC. Residues: CAAQGRGLSYEQYF.

This clone was recorded once. This chain uses TRBV4-1 with TRBJ1-5; maybe TRBD1 (5 bases). This CDR3 spans 14 amino acids. V was trimmed by 0 bases and J by 7 bases, leaving 10 bases between them. Germline V gene lookup returns CDR1 MGHRA and CDR2 YSYEKL. The chain's CDR3 is CASSQESRGQPQHF. Written as DNA, the CDR3 is TGCGCCAGCAGCCAAGAATCCCGGGGGCAGCCCCAGCATTTT.

V is TRBV4-3 and J is TRBJ2-1, with TRBD2 matching over 10 bases. V shed 4 bases and J 3 bases; nucleotides not matched to a gene: 9. This CDR3 spans 17 amino acids. Germline CDR1 and CDR2: LGHNA and YSLEER. The CDR3 nucleotides read TGCGCCAGCAGCCTCCGAACGGCTAGCGGGAGCTACAATGAGCAGTTCTTC. This gives the protein CASSLRTASGSYNEQFF.

This chain links TRBV7-9 with TRBJ2-7, with 8 bases matching TRBD1. The CDR3 totals 12 residues. Germline values: CDR1 SEHNR, CDR2 FQNEAQ (reference sequence). After removal of 10 bases from V and 6 bases from J, the junction contained 8 bases not matched to a gene. The CDR3 loop is CAITGQGPEQYF. In DNA form, the CDR3 reads TGTGCCATCACCGGACAGGGCCCCGAGCAGTACTTC. The full variable domain, completed using reference TRBV7-9 and TRBJ2-7, is DTGVSQNPRHKITKRGQNVTFRCDPISEHNRLYWYRQTLGQGPEFLTYFQNEAQLEKSRLLSDRFSAERPKGSFSTLEIQRTEQGDSAMYLCAITGQGPEQYFGPGTRLTVT.

This chain connects TRBV25-1 to TRBJ1-6; TRBD1 might be the D (6 bases). The CDR3 spans 18 residues. Germline V gives CDR1 MGHDK, CDR2 SYGVNS. V was cut by 2 bases and J by 7 bases, with 21 bases left in between. The CDR3 reads CASSEVRGEGIRNSPLHF. DNA of the CDR3: TGTGCCAGCAGTGAAGTTAGGGGGGAAGGCATCCGCAATTCACCCCTCCACTTT.

The chain uses TRBV9 and TRBJ2-7; D ambiguous. Germline CDR1 and CDR2: SGDLS and YYNGEE. This CDR3 has 13 residues. Trimming left V 0 bases short and J 6 bases short, with 10 bases between. CDR3 amino acids: CASSVGGSAEQYF. In nucleotides, the CDR3 is TGTGCCAGCAGCGTAGGTGGCAGCGCCGAGCAGTACTTC.

In its sample, this clone was seen a few times. This chain connects TRBV28 to TRBJ1-4, with D possibly matching TRBD1 (6 bases). The germline CDR1 and CDR2 sequences are MDHEN and SYDVKM. This CDR3 is 15 amino acids long. V was pared by 6 bases and J by 4 bases, with 15 bases between. The CDR3 DNA sequence: TGTGCCAGCAGCCCCCCGACAGGAATTAATGAAAAACTGTTTTTT. Its protein product is CASSPPTGINEKLFF.

This chain links TRBV25-1 with TRBJ2-1; 10 bases are a match to TRBD2. The CDR3 contains 17 residues. Looked up from germline, CDR1 is MGHDK and CDR2 is SYGVNS. V shed 3 bases, J shed 6 bases, and the junction held 11 bases outside the gene matches. The CDR3 loop reads CASSDPRSGRPFNEQFF. CDR3 DNA: TGTGCCAGCAGTGATCCCCGTAGCGGGAGGCCCTTCAATGAGCAGTTCTTC.

The chain links TRBV25-1 to TRBJ1-4, with D tentatively TRBD1 (5 bases). Trimming took off 1 base at V and 3 bases at J, with 12 bases between the two ends. The germline V gene encodes CDR1 MGHDK and CDR2 SYGVNS. The CDR3 length is 16 residues. The CDR3 loop is CASSEWAGLSNEKLFF. The CDR3 DNA reads TGTGCCAGCAGTGAATGGGCAGGGCTATCTAATGAAAAACTGTTTTTT.

V and J are TRBV28 and TRBJ1-6, with a possible D match to TRBD1 (5 bases). The CDR3 contains 16 residues. The V gene's germline CDR1 is MDHEN and CDR2 SYDVKM. V was cut by 4 bases and J by 7 bases, with 17 bases left in between. As DNA, the CDR3 is TGTGCCAGCAGTTCTGGTCTCGTACAGGCAAATTCACCCCTCCACTTT. Its protein product is CASSSGLVQANSPLHF.

The chain recombines TRBV4-2 with TRBJ2-7, with D unresolved. The V end was cut by 2 bases, the J end by 7 bases, with 12 bases between. This CDR3 comprises 13 residues. Germline CDR1 and CDR2: LGHNA and YNFKEQ. The CDR3 loop is CASSQKTSAEQYF. DNA for the CDR3: TGTGCCAGCAGCCAAAAGACTTCCGCGGAGCAGTACTTC.

The chain joins TRBV11-1 to TRBJ1-2; D is perhaps TRBD1 (6 bases). Germline V lookup: CDR1 SGHAT, CDR2 FQDESV (reference sequence). V shed 8 bases and J shed 7 bases, with 23 bases lying between them. The CDR3 length is 15 residues. In nucleotides, the CDR3 is TGTGCCAGCGTTGCGGAACCCGCAGGGGCAGGTGGCTACACCTTC. It encodes CASVAEPAGAGGYTF.

The rearrangement uses TRBV7-9 and TRBJ1-2; TRBD1 aligns across 11 bases. Germline V gives CDR1 SEHNR, CDR2 FQNEAQ (reference sequence). The ends lost 3 bases at V and 5 bases at J; junction bases unmatched: 2. There are 14 residues in the CDR3. CDR3 coding DNA: TGTGCCAGCAGCTTTGGACAGGGGGCATATGGCTACACCTTC. Translated: CASSFGQGAYGYTF.

V gene TRBV7-2 combines with J gene TRBJ2-3; TRBD1 aligns across 11 bases. The length of the CDR3 is 15 residues. CDR1 and CDR2 (germline): SGHTA, FQGNSA. V shed 5 bases, J shed 3 bases, and the junction held 4 bases outside the gene matches. The CDR3, as DNA: TGTGCCAGCAGCCCCCGGGACAGGGGGACAGATACGCAGTATTTT. Its protein product is CASSPRDRGTDTQYF.

V and J are TRBV28 and TRBJ2-2; unclear D gene. V was trimmed by 5 bases and J by 2 bases, leaving 15 bases between them. Germline V gives CDR1 MDHEN, CDR2 SYDVKM. The CDR3 is 16 residues long. The CDR3 is CASSGGWALNTGELFF. The DNA for the CDR3 is TGTGCCAGCAGTGGTGGTTGGGCATTAAACACCGGGGAGCTGTTTTTT. Full variable domain (outside the CDR3, taken from reference TRBV28 and TRBJ2-2): DVKVTQSSRYLVKRTGEKVFLECVQDMDHENMFWYRQDPGLGLRLIYFSYDVKMKEKGDIPEGYSVSREKKERFSLILESASTNQTSMYLCASSGGWALNTGELFFGEGSRLTVL.

The J gene is TRBJ2-2, the V gene TRBV5-1; D is unclear. Germline CDR1 reads SGHRS; CDR2 reads YFSETQ. Trimming stripped 4 bases from V and 1 base from J, with 8 bases between. The CDR3 runs to 14 residues. CDR3 in DNA: TGCGCCAGCAGCCCTTATGAGAACACCGGGGAGCTGTTTTTT. Translating it yields CASSPYENTGELFF.

As concerns this clone: The junction departs from germline at one end; a sequencing error may be responsible. The V gene is TRBV10-3, the J gene TRBJ2-7; 8 bases match TRBD1. Germline lookup yields CDR1 ENHRY and CDR2 SYGVKD. The CDR3 covers 15 residues. CDR3 sequence: CASSPDDRGHYEQYF. The CDR3 nucleotides read TGTGCCAGCAGTCCCGACGACAGGGGACATTACGAGCAGTACTTC.

The chain combines TRBV7-2 with TRBJ1-2, with D unresolved. V was shortened by 0 bases and J by 4 bases, with 6 bases between the two germline ends. The V gene's germline CDR1 is SGHTA and CDR2 FQGNSA. The CDR3 is made up of 13 amino acids. The CDR3 nucleotides read TGTGCCAGCAGCTTAGCATGGTCCTATGGCTACACCTTC. This translates into CASSLAWSYGYTF.

This chain links TRBV27 with TRBJ2-6, with D hard to call. CDR1 and CDR2 (germline): MNHEY, SMNVEV (reference sequence). The CDR3 is 14 amino acids. V dropped 4 bases and J dropped 0 bases, with 4 bases sitting between them. The CDR3: CASSSSSGANVLTF. The CDR3 bases are TGTGCCAGCAGTTCAAGCTCTGGGGCCAACGTCCTGACTTTC.

The gene calls are TRBV10-3 and TRBJ1-4, with D possibly being TRBD1 (5 bases). This CDR3 spans 15 amino acids. The ends were cut back, 4 bases at V and 7 bases at J, with 16 bases in the middle. Per germline, CDR1 ENHRY and CDR2 SYGVKD. Written as DNA, the CDR3 is TGTGCCATCAGTGCCTCTCAGGGAGATGCTGAAAAACTGTTTTTT. As protein: CAISASQGDAEKLFF.

The V gene is TRBV6-5, the J gene TRBJ2-5; TRBD2 matches 13 bases. The CDR3 has 16 amino acids. Germline CDR1 and CDR2: MNHEY and SVGAGI. V gave up 1 base and J gave up 2 bases; unmatched junction bases: 1. CDR3: CASSYWTSGGQETQYF. Written as DNA, the CDR3 is TGTGCCAGCAGTTACTGGACTAGCGGGGGACAAGAGACCCAGTACTTC.

The chain couples TRBV10-2 to TRBJ1-4; maybe TRBD1 (5 bases). In germline, CDR1 is WSHSY, CDR2 SAAADI. This CDR3 contains 17 residues. The V end lost 3 bases, the J end lost 7 bases, and 21 bases lay between the germline ends. This CDR3 reads CASSEEGTGDWTEKLFF. CDR3 nucleotides: TGCGCCAGCAGTGAAGAAGGGACTGGGGACTGGACTGAAAAACTGTTTTTT.

The sample holds one count of this clone. The chain joins TRBV29-1 to TRBJ1-1; D is undetermined. Germline lookup yields CDR1 SQVTM and CDR2 ANQGSEA. The CDR3 is 12 residues long. The V end lost 4 bases, the J end lost 0 bases, and 6 bases lay between the germline ends. The CDR3 coding sequence is TGCAGCGTTGGACCCATGAACACTGAAGCTTTCTTT. It yields the protein CSVGPMNTEAFF.

This chain connects TRBV28 to TRBJ2-1; tentatively, D is TRBD2 (7 bases). Between the trimmed V and J ends, which lost 5 bases and 3 bases, there was a span of 17 bases. CDR1 is MDHEN, CDR2 SYDVKM, per germline. The CDR3 is 16 amino acids. The CDR3 DNA is TGTGCCAGCAGTCGGCCCAGGGGAGGGGACTACAATGAGCAGTTCTTC. Amino acid sequence: CASSRPRGGDYNEQFF.